These T cell receptor beta chains were read from a single sample in a study of molecular identifiers for immune sequencing clone quantification. Each CDR3 protein gets one entry after TCRdb re-called the PCR reads with MiXCR. Of 400,000 to 600,000 distinct CDR3 sequences listed, roughly a fifth were seen once; the top ten hold about 0.8%. Sequencing was performed on naive CD8+ T cells from blood, with Jurkat cell RNA spiked in. The receptors come from a human donor in good health. Some libraries in this study had Jurkat cell RNA spiked in. The CDR3 runs from the conserved cysteine through the conserved F or W. D genes are given only for firm matches. Some rows have no size entry. The others give once, few or many, or a class for an expanded clone.

j_gene: TRBJ2-5
d_gene: NA
v_gene: TRBV7-7
abundance: few
CDR3nt: TGTGCTAGCAGCTTAAAAGGGGACGAGACCCAGTACTTC
CDR3aa: CASSLKGDETQYF

j_gene: TRBJ2-7
d_gene: TRBD1
v_gene: TRBV7-9
abundance: NA
CDR3nt: TGTGCCAGCAGCTTAGACGTCAGGGGGCCCTACGAGCAGTACTTC
CDR3aa: CASSLDVRGPYEQYF

j_gene: TRBJ2-7
d_gene: NA
v_gene: TRBV7-2
abundance: many
CDR3nt: TGTGCCAGCAGCTCAGGCGTGGGGGGTTCCTACGAGCAGTACTTC
CDR3aa: CASSSGVGGSYEQYF

j_gene: TRBJ2-1
d_gene: TRBD2
v_gene: TRBV28
abundance: few
CDR3nt: TGTGCCAGCAGATGGATAGCGGGGCCCTACAATGAGCAGTTCTTC
CDR3aa: CASRWIAGPYNEQFF

j_gene: TRBJ2-7
d_gene: NA
v_gene: TRBV7-9
abundance: NA
CDR3nt: TGTGCCAGCAGTGGGACCGCCCTATCCTACGAGCAGTACTTC
CDR3aa: CASSGTALSYEQYF

j_gene: TRBJ2-7
d_gene: NA
v_gene: TRBV20-1
abundance: many
CDR3nt: TGCAGTGCTAGAGCCCTCCCGGACTACGAGCAGTACTTC
CDR3aa: CSARALPDYEQYF

j_gene: TRBJ1-4
d_gene: NA
v_gene: TRBV13
abundance: NA
CDR3nt: TGTGCCAGCACCCCGCGAGCGGGGGATGAAAAACTGTTTTTT
CDR3aa: CASTPRAGDEKLFF

j_gene: TRBJ2-7
d_gene: NA
v_gene: TRBV6-5
abundance: many
CDR3nt: TGTGCCAGCAGAACCTGGGACCCCTACGAGCAGTACTTC
CDR3aa: CASRTWDPYEQYF

j_gene: TRBJ1-1
d_gene: NA
v_gene: TRBV11-3
abundance: NA
CDR3nt: TGTGCCAGCGGCTTAGGACACATCACTGAAGCTTTCTTT
CDR3aa: CASGLGHITEAFF

j_gene: TRBJ1-4
d_gene: TRBD1
v_gene: TRBV5-1
abundance: NA
CDR3nt: TGCGCCAGCAGCTTGGGGGGACAGGGCCTGGTGGATGAAAAACTGTTTTTT
CDR3aa: CASSLGGQGLVDEKLFF

j_gene: TRBJ2-1
d_gene: TRBD1
v_gene: TRBV9
abundance: many
CDR3nt: TGTGCCAGCAGCGTAGAGGGGACAGGGGGTTCGGATGAGCAGTTCTTC
CDR3aa: CASSVEGTGGSDEQFF

j_gene: TRBJ2-3
d_gene: NA
v_gene: TRBV12-3/TRBV12-4
abundance: few
CDR3nt: TGTGCCAGCAGTCCCGGACTATCCAGAGATACGCAGTATTTT
CDR3aa: CASSPGLSRDTQYF

j_gene: TRBJ2-7
d_gene: NA
v_gene: TRBV15
abundance: NA
CDR3nt: TGTACCACCAGCAGATCAGGGTACTACGAGCAGTACTTC
CDR3aa: CTTSRSGYYEQYF

j_gene: TRBJ2-7
d_gene: NA
v_gene: TRBV6-5
abundance: few
CDR3nt: TGTGCCAGCAGTTCTCGGACTGAACCCGAGCAGTACTTC
CDR3aa: CASSSRTEPEQYF

j_gene: TRBJ2-5
d_gene: TRBD1
v_gene: TRBV27
abundance: few
CDR3nt: TGTGCCACCGCGACAGGGCGGCAAGAGACCCAGTACTTC
CDR3aa: CATATGRQETQYF

j_gene: TRBJ2-3
d_gene: NA
v_gene: TRBV5-4
abundance: NA
CDR3nt: TGTGCCAGCAGCTTGGGGACAGCGGTGGGCTCTAGCGGCACAGATACGCAGTATTTT
CDR3aa: CASSLGTAVGSSGTDTQYF

j_gene: TRBJ2-7
d_gene: TRBD1
v_gene: TRBV7-9
abundance: many
CDR3nt: TGTGCCAGCAGCCAGACAGGGGGCGGTTACGAGCAGTACTTC
CDR3aa: CASSQTGGGYEQYF

j_gene: TRBJ2-7
d_gene: TRBD2
v_gene: TRBV7-6
abundance: many
CDR3nt: TGTGCCAGCAGCCCGACTAGCGGGTTATACTACGAGCAGTACTTC
CDR3aa: CASSPTSGLYYEQYF

j_gene: TRBJ2-3
d_gene: NA
v_gene: TRBV20-1
abundance: many
CDR3nt: TGCAGTGCTAGAGACCTGGACTACCCCTCCGGGGATACGCAGTATTTT
CDR3aa: CSARDLDYPSGDTQYF

j_gene: TRBJ1-3
d_gene: NA
v_gene: TRBV19
abundance: NA
CDR3nt: TGTGCTACAGAATATGGAAACACCATATATTTT
CDR3aa: CATEYGNTIYF

j_gene: TRBJ1-5
d_gene: TRBD1
v_gene: TRBV30
abundance: few
CDR3nt: TGTGCCTGGAGCGACACAGGGGTTGACCAGCCCCAGCATTTT
CDR3aa: CAWSDTGVDQPQHF

j_gene: TRBJ2-3
d_gene: NA
v_gene: TRBV9
abundance: many
CDR3nt: TGTGCCAGCAACAAAGCGGAGGGGGGTAACACAGATACGCAGTATTTT
CDR3aa: CASNKAEGGNTDTQYF

j_gene: TRBJ1-5
d_gene: NA
v_gene: TRBV5-8
abundance: few
CDR3nt: TGTGCCAGCAGCTTGAAGGGACGGCCAGATCAGCCCCAGCATTTT
CDR3aa: CASSLKGRPDQPQHF

j_gene: TRBJ2-7
d_gene: NA
v_gene: TRBV9
abundance: few
CDR3nt: TGTGCCAGCAGCGTAGAAGACACCTACCCCGCCGAGCAGTACTTC
CDR3aa: CASSVEDTYPAEQYF

j_gene: TRBJ2-7
d_gene: NA
v_gene: TRBV3-1
abundance: NA
CDR3nt: TGTGCCAGCAGCCACGATTTATACGAGCAGTACTTC
CDR3aa: CASSHDLYEQYF

j_gene: TRBJ2-3
d_gene: NA
v_gene: TRBV29-1
abundance: many
CDR3nt: TGCAGCGTTGTAAGGTTCACAGATACGCAGTATTTT
CDR3aa: CSVVRFTDTQYF

j_gene: TRBJ2-7
d_gene: TRBD2
v_gene: TRBV4-2
abundance: NA
CDR3nt: TGTGCCAGCAGCCAAGAGGCGTCTAGCGGGTTCTACGAGCAGTACTTC
CDR3aa: CASSQEASSGFYEQYF

j_gene: TRBJ2-7
d_gene: NA
v_gene: TRBV30
abundance: NA
CDR3nt: TGTGCCTGGAGTGTGACTACCACCGGCGAGCAGTACTTC
CDR3aa: CAWSVTTTGEQYF

j_gene: TRBJ1-1
d_gene: NA
v_gene: TRBV7-9
abundance: many
CDR3nt: TGTGCCAGCAGCTTACCCTACGGGGCAGGCGAGAGGGTGAGCGCTGAAGCTTTCTTT
CDR3aa: CASSLPYGAGERVSAEAFF